This T cell receptor (beta chain) was captured by sequencing in a study of cytomegalovirus exposure and HLA in healthy donors. Across the study: In a later analysis, the roughly 110 validation repertoires were reported to have used the same platform as the approximately 700 first-cohort repertoires. Study findings and constraints: Many donors shared some public TCRs, even though most TCR sequences were rare. The authors listed roughly 150 TCR beta chains as cytomegalovirus-associated. A later analysis found first-cohort TCR clusters tended to co-occur in the 90 to 150 validation repertoires.

A word on this clone: Its specificity is unknown.

CDR1 is SNHLY and CDR2 is FYNNEI in the germline V gene. Trimming shortened V by 11 bases and J by 8 bases, and 21 bases separated the two germline ends. This CDR3 comprises 13 residues. Only in-frame clones appear in the TCRdb table, and some are missing; sequencing was by immunoSEQ multiplex PCR. The data show about 98,000 clones, about 95% seen once. The chain uses TRBV2 and TRBJ1-2, with D unclear. The sample consisted of PBMCs. This TCR derives from a woman under 30 in good health and CMV-seronegative. The CDR3, as DNA: TGTGCCGGAATCCGGGGAGGGTTCGACGGCTACACCTTC. This sequence encodes CAGIRGGFDGYTF.